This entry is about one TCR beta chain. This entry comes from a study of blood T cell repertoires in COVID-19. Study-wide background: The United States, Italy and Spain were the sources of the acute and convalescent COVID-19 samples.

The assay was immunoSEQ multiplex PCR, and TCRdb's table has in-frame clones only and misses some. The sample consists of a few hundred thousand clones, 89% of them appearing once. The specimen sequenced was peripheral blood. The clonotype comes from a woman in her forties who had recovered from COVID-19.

The CDR3 DNA follows: TGTGCCAGCAGCTTGGGGACTTTCAGCACAGATACGCAGTATTTT. Translated, it gives CASSLGTFSTDTQYF. The chain carries TRBV5-4 and TRBJ2-3; D possibly corresponds to TRBD2 (5 bases). From germline, CDR1 is SGHNT and CDR2 YYREEE (reference sequence). Trimming pared 0 bases from V and 0 bases from J, leaving 8 bases between. This CDR3 has 15 residues.